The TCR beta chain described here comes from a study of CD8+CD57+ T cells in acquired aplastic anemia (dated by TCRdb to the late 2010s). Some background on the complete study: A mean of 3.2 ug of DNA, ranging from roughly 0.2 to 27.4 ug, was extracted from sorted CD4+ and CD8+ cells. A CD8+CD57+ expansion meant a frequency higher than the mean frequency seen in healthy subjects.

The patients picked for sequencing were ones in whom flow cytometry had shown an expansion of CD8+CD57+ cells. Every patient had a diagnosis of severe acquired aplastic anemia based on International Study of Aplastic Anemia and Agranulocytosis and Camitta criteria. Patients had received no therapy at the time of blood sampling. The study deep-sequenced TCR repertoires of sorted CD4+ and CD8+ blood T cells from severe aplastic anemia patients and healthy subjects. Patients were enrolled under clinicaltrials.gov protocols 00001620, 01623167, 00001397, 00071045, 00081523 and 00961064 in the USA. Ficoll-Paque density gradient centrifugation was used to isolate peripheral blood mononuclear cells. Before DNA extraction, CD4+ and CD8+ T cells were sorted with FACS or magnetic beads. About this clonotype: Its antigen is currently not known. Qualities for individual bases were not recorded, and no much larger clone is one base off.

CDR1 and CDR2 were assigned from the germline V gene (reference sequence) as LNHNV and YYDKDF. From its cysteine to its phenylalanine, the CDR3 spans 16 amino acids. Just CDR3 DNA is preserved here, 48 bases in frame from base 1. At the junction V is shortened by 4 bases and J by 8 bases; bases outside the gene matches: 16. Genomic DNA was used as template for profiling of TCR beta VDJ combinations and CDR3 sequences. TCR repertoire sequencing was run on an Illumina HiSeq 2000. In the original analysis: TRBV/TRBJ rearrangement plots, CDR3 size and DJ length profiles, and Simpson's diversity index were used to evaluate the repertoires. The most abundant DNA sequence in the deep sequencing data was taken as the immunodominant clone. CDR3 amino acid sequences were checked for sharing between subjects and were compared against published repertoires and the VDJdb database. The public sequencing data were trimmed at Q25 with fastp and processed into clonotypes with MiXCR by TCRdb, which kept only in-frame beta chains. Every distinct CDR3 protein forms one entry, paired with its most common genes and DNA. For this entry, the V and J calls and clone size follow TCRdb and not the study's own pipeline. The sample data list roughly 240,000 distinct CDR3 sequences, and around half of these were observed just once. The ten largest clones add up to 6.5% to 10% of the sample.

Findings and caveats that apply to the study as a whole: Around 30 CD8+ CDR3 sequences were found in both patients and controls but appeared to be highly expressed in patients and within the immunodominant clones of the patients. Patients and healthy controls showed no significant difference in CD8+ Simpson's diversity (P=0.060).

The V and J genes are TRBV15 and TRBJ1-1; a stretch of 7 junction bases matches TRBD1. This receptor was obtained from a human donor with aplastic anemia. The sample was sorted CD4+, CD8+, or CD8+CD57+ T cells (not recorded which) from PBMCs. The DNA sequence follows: TGTGCCACCAGCACCGGACAGGCATCCCCCGAGAACGAAGCTTTCTTT. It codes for CATSTGQASPENEAFF.